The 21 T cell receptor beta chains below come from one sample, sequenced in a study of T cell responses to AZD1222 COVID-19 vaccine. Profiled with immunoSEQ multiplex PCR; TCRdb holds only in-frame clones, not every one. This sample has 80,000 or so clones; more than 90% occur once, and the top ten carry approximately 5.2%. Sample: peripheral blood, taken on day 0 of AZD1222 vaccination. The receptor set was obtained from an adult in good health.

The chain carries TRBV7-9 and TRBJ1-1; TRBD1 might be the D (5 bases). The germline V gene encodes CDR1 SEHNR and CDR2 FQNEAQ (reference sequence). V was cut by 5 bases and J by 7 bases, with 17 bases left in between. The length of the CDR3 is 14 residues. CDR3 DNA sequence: TGTGCCAGCAGCCACGGGGGGACGACTTTTGAAGCTTTCTTT. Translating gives CASSHGGTTFEAFF.

The CDR3 spells CASSPSGGPNEKLFF. The CDR3 nucleotides read TGTGCCAGTAGTCCATCGGGAGGACCTAATGAAAAACTGTTTTTT. This chain uses TRBV19 with TRBJ1-4; D is uncertain. Germline values: CDR1 LNHDA, CDR2 SQIVND (reference sequence). The germline V and J ends were trimmed by 5 bases and 3 bases, with 13 bases remaining between them. This CDR3 comprises 15 residues.

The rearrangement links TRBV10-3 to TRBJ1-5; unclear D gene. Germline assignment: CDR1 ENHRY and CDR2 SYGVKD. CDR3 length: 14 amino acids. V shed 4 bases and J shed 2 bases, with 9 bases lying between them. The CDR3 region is CAISGGDRNQPQHF. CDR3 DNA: TGTGCCATCAGTGGGGGAGACCGCAATCAGCCCCAGCATTTT.

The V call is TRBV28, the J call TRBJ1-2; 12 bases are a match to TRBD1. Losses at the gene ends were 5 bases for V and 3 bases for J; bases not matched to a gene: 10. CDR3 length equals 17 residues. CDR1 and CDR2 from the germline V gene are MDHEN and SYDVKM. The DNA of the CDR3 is TGTGCCAGCAGTGGACGCGGGACAGGGGGCGCTTACTATGGCTACACCTTC. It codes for CASSGRGTGGAYYGYTF.

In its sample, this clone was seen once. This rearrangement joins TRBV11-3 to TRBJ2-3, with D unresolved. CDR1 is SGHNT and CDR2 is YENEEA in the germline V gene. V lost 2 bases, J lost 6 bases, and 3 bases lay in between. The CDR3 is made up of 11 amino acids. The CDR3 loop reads CASSLKDTQYF. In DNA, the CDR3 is TGTGCCAGCAGCTTAAAGGATACGCAGTATTTT. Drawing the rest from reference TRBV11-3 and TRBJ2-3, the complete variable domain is EAGVVQSPRYKIIEKKQPVAFWCNPISGHNTLYWYLQNLGQGPELLIRYENEEAVDDSQLPKDRFSAERLKGVDSTLKIQPAELGDSAVYLCASSLKDTQYFGPGTRLTVL.

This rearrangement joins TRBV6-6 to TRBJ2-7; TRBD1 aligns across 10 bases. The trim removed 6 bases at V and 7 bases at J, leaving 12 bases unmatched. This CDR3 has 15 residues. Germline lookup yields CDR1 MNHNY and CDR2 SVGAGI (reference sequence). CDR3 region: CASRQPGQGRREQYF. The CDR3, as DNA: TGTGCCAGCAGGCAACCGGGACAGGGGAGAAGGGAGCAGTACTTC.

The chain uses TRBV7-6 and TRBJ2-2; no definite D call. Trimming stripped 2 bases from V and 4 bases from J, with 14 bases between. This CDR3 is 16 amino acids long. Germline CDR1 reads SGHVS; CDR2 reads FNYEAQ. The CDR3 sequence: CASSLRTRGVTGELFF. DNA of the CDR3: TGTGCCAGCAGCTTAAGGACGCGTGGAGTCACCGGGGAGCTGTTTTTT.

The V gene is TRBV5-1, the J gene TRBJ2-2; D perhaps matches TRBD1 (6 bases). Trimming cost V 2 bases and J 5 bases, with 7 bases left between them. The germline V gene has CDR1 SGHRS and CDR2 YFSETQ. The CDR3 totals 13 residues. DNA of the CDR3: TGCGCCAGCAGCTTACAGGGTACCGGGGAGCTGTTTTTT. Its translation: CASSLQGTGELFF. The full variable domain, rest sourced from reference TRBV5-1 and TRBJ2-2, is KAGVTQTPRYLIKTRGQQVTLSCSPISGHRSVSWYQQTPGQGLQFLFEYFSETQRNKGNFPGRFSGRQFSNSRSEMNVSTLELGDSALYLCASSLQGTGELFFGEGSRLTVL.

The CDR3 sequence is CASLAGDYNEQFF. The CDR3 DNA is TGTGCCAGTTTAGCGGGGGACTACAATGAGCAGTTCTTC. The chain recombines TRBV19 with TRBJ2-1, with 9 bases aligning to TRBD2. Germline CDR1 reads LNHDA; CDR2 reads SQIVND (reference sequence). The CDR3 is 13 amino acids. Unmatched junction bases numbered 2, after V lost 8 bases and J lost 3 bases.

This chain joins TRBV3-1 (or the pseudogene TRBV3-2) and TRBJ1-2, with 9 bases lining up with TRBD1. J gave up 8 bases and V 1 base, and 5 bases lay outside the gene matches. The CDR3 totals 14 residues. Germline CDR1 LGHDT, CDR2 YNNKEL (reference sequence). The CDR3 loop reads CASSQAGTGNGYTF. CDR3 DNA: TGTGCCAGCAGCCAAGCCGGGACAGGGAACGGCTACACCTTC.

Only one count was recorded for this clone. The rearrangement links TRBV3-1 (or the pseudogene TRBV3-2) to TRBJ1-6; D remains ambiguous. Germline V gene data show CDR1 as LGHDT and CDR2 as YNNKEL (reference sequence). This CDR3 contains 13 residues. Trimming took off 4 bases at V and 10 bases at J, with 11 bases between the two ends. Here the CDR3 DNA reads TGTGCCAGCAGCCCCAAACTGAAATCACCCCTCCACTTT. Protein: CASSPKLKSPLHF.

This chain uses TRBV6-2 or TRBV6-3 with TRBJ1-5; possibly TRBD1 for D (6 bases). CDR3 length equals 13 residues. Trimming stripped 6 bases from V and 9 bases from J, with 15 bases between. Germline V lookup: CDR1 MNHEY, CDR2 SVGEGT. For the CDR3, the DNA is TGTGCCAGCAGCCCCCTGGGGGCTACGCCCCAGCATTTT. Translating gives CASSPLGATPQHF.

The CDR3 DNA sequence: TGTGCCAGCAGTGACGGGAATCTCGATCAGCCCCAGCATTTT. Its translation is CASSDGNLDQPQHF. The V gene is TRBV6-1, the J gene TRBJ1-5; D gene uncertain. CDR3 length equals 14 residues. Between the trimmed V and J ends, which lost 3 bases and 5 bases, there was a span of 11 bases. Germline V gene sequence: CDR1 MNHNS, CDR2 SASEGT.

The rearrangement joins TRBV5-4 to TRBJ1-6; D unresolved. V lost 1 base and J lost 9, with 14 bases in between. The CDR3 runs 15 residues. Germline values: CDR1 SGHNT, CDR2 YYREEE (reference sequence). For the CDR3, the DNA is TGTGCCAGCAGCTTGAAGGACGGGATGATTTCACCCCTCCACTTT. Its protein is CASSLKDGMISPLHF.

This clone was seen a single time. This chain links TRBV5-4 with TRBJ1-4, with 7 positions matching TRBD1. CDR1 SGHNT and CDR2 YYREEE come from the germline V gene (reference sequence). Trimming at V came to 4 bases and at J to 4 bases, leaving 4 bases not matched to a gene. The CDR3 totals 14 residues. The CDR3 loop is CASSPGGYNEKLFF. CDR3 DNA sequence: TGTGCCAGCAGCCCAGGGGGATATAATGAAAAACTGTTTTTT.

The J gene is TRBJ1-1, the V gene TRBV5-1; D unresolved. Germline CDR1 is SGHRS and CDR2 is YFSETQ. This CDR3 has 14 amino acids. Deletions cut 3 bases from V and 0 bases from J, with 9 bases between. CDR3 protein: CASSWQDMNTEAFF. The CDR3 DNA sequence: TGCGCCAGCAGCTGGCAGGATATGAACACTGAAGCTTTCTTT.

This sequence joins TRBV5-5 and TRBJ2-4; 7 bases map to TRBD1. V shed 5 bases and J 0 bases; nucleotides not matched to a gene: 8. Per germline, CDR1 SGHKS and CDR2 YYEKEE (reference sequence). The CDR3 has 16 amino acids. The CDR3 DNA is TGTGCCAGCAGGGGACAGAGGACCATAGCCAAAAACATTCAGTACTTC. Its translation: CASRGQRTIAKNIQYF.

CDR3 nucleotide sequence: TGTGCCAGCAGTTCCAGAACGATACTCTATAATTCACCCCTCCACTTT. Its protein is CASSSRTILYNSPLHF. This chain links TRBV6-5 with TRBJ1-6; no firm D call. The CDR3 is 16 amino acids. V was cut by 4 bases and J by 3 bases, with 13 bases left in between. Germline CDR1 and CDR2: MNHEY and SVGAGI.

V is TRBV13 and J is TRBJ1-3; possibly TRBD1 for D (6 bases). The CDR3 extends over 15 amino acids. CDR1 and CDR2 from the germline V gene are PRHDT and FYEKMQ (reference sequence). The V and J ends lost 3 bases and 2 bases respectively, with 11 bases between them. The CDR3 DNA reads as TGTGCCAGCAGCTTTCGGGGGGCCACTGGAAACACCATATATTTT. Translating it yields CASSFRGATGNTIYF.

The CDR3 nucleotides read TGTGCCAGCAGTTCGGATGTTTGGGGTCAGCCCCAGCATTTT. Protein sequence: CASSSDVWGQPQHF. V is TRBV6-5 and J is TRBJ1-5; D unclear. The CDR3 contains 14 residues. Germline lookup yields CDR1 MNHEY and CDR2 SVGAGI. With 4 bases removed from V and 6 bases from J, the gap between germline ends came to 13 bases.

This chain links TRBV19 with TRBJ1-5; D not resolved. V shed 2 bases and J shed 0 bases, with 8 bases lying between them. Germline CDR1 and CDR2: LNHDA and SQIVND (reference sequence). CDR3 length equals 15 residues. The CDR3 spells CASSISSYSNQPQHF. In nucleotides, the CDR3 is TGTGCCAGTAGTATAAGCAGCTATAGCAATCAGCCCCAGCATTTT.